This T cell receptor (beta chain) was recovered during a study of cytomegalovirus exposure and HLA in healthy donors (TCRdb year 2017). About the full investigation: According to an earlier analysis of several hundred of the donors, 150 million to 200 million T cells yielded some 110 million unique TCR beta sequences and about 300 Gb of sequence data. Roughly 300 gigabases of sequencing data and about 92 million unique TCR sequences made up an early release that covered roughly 670 HLA-typed donors. Among the approximately 400 genotyped donors, around 81% belonged to the genetic ancestry cluster associated with self-reported Caucasian donors. The study aimed to test whether cataloging public T cell receptors could reveal signatures of past pathogen exposure. The T cell repertoires of around 730 subjects were profiled by immunosequencing and related to cytomegalovirus serostatus. Besides the first cohort of roughly 660 subjects, a separate validation cohort made up of 120 different subjects was used. High-throughput TCR immunosequencing, statistical association of individual TCRs with disease status, and machine learning were combined to predict cytomegalovirus infection status. A later analysis re-analyzed previously published TCR beta repertoires from about 730 donors and added high-resolution HLA genotyping to study TCR occurrence patterns. In the later analysis, no new phenotypic data were used to find candidate immune exposures; instead, reliance was placed on TCR beta sequences and their occurrence across donors. To decide whether each TCR beta V gene segment behaved as functional or pseudogenic, an earlier analysis of some 600 of the donors relied on high-throughput TCR beta sequencing. Donor age, sex, ethnicity and CMV serostatus were collected together with the repertoire data. A later genetic analysis used genome-wide SNP genotypes for about 55% of the 666 donors, treating that subset as a discovery cohort. All discovery cohort repertoires had been generated on a single sequencing platform. HLA typing included class I and class II loci at four-digit resolution. The number of typed donors differed by locus: about 629-630 for A, B, C, DRB1 and DQB1; 500 to 550 for DQA1; 606 for DPA1; and around 470 for DPB1. Roughly 5 DR-DQ haplotypes were handled as single units for association and clustering, since linkage in the cohort was strong. Among almost 400 genotyped donors of the cohort, an average of 235,054 unique TCR beta nucleotide sequences were sequenced per donor, roughly a sixth of them non-productive.

In total, roughly 670 healthy bone marrow donors made up the cohort. At the time of sampling, all cohort members were nominally healthy, though unrecorded immune exposures were likely present. The donor tested CMV seropositive, placing the donor among the 250 to 300 seropositive members of the cohort. Every donor gave a peripheral blood sample, and the peripheral blood mononuclear cells from that sample were used for TCR beta sequencing. The Qiagen DNeasy Blood Extraction Kit was used to extract genomic DNA from the blood cell samples. This clone was observed once. Its recognized antigen is unknown. No base quality information exists; no much larger clone differs at one position. What the research found in general, with its limitations: A later genetic analysis associated a missense DCLRE1C variant with V-gene and J-gene trimming of TCR beta chains, and an independent cohort replicated the association. Correlated functional status among segregating V segments might reflect linkage disequilibrium, but an unknown experimental factor could not be ruled out. The classifier was reported to diagnose cytomegalovirus status with high specificity and sensitivity in both the original cohort and the validation cohort. A group of highly shared sequence variants was considered likely to be a technical artifact of the sequencing pipeline. Because HLA typing was missing for some donors at each locus, association tests included only the typed subset. According to a later genetic analysis, donors in an Asian-associated ancestry cluster had fewer N-insertions in productive TCRs than the roughly 700-donor mean. Some IMGT-functional V segments, including TRBV6-2 and TRBV6-3, could not be told apart with the 87-base-pair reads, so those segments were excluded. In an earlier analysis of some 500 of the donors, most TCR beta V segments appeared in productive rearrangements about 87% or about 30% of the time, broadly matching IMGT annotations. According to a later analysis, TCR association rates differed among HLA loci, with DRB1 alleles showing the most associated TCRs and HLA-C alleles showing the fewest. Most TCR sequences were seen in very few donors, while some public TCRs were found in many individuals. According to the authors, the approach could potentially be generalized to other disease states and immunological phenotypes. A later analysis associated 17,000 or so TCR beta sequences with specific HLA alleles at a false discovery rate of 0.05. Compared with equally common non-associated chains, HLA-associated TCR beta chains in a later analysis were more clonally expanded and had lower generation probabilities. According to a later analysis, most CMV-associated TCR beta chains appeared to be HLA-restricted, and the HLA associations seemed to be driven largely by CMV exposure. Some 15 rarely observed V segments, including chromosome 9 orphons, were excluded from the earlier analysis of a few hundred of the donors because counts were too low. A further reported finding was that TCR beta sequences accurately predicted the HLA-A and HLA-B alleles for most subjects in the first cohort. A later analysis reported that several top co-occurrence clusters appeared linked to parvovirus B19, influenza, CMV and Epstein-Barr virus. In this cohort, only TCR beta chains were sequenced, and detectable features were limited by the absence of alpha or paired-chain data. Presence/absence analyses assumed roughly uniform sequencing depth across donors, an assumption that may not hold. The only immune exposure information available for the cohort was CMV serostatus. Strong co-occurrence of HLA alleles, especially DR and DQ, made assigning TCR associations to individual alleles difficult. A few of the identified cytomegalovirus-associated TCR beta chains were confirmed in vitro to be specific for cytomegalovirus antigens. The study listed 150 to 200 TCR beta chains as associated with cytomegalovirus.

V is cut back by 4 bases and J by 2 bases, with 6 bases in the junction unmatched. Including cysteine and phenylalanine, the CDR3 has 14 amino acids. Kept here is only the CDR3 DNA, which spans 42 bases and is read in frame from base 1. CDR1 and CDR2, per the germline V gene (reference sequence), are SGHNT and YYREEE. The method behind the library was the immunoSEQ multiplex PCR assay. For the multiplex PCR, a mixture combining 60 forward primers for TCR Vbeta segments and 13 reverse primers for TCR Jbeta segments was used. The CDR3 region of rearranged TCR beta genes was amplified from genomic DNA by a multiplex PCR assay. The amplified TCR beta libraries were sequenced on the Illumina HiSeq System as 87-base-pair reads. Processing in the source paper ran as follows. A later analysis tallied 75 million to 85 million unique TCR beta chains across the 666 repertoires, and about 10 million of those chains were shared by two or more donors. To remove PCR and sequencing errors, raw reads were error-corrected and collapsed into unique sequences using a nearest-neighbor algorithm that merged closely related sequences. To assign V, D and J gene segments, CDR3 sequences were aligned to IMGT reference sequences. For a sequence to be retained, at least a six-nucleotide match to both a V gene segment and a J gene segment was required. Rearrangements were classified as productive when the CDR3 lacked stop codons and remained in frame with V and J, and all other rearrangements were classified as non-productive. Following IMGT convention, CDR3 was defined as the stretch from the second conserved V-encoded cysteine up to the conserved J-encoded phenylalanine. The earlier analysis of more than 450 of the donors excluded sequences that lacked an unambiguous match to a single V gene segment. An earlier analysis of a few hundred of the donors called V segments functional above 56.7% productive rearrangements and segregating when the between-donor standard deviation exceeded 5%. A statistical classification framework was built to diagnose cytomegalovirus status from the catalog of TCR beta chain sequences. A later analysis assigned V and J genes by comparing TCR nucleotide sequences with IMGT/GENE-DB human TR gene sequences. Using the TCRdist pipeline, a later analysis assigned CDR3 sequences along with most-parsimonious VDJ recombination scenarios. In a later analysis, each TCR beta chain was defined by its CDR3 amino acid sequence together with its V-gene family, and reads lacking a unique V-gene family were excluded. To address suspected cross-contamination and a sequencing artifact, a later analysis removed roughly 640 highly shared, low-generation-probability nucleotide sequences. In a later analysis, a clonal expansion index for each public chain was calculated from normalized within-repertoire ranks of inferred template counts. In a later analysis, generation probabilities were computed using a VDJ recombination model fitted to out-of-frame rearrangements, and the results were checked against IGoR. A later analysis scored TCR-TCR, TCR-HLA and TCR-CMV co-occurrence with hypergeometric tests, applying a repertoire-size bias correction to TCR pairs. In a later analysis, false discovery rates were estimated by permuting HLA or CMV assignments 20 times. A later analysis grouped co-occurring TCRs with DBSCAN, adding TCRdist sequence similarity when clustering within HLA-allele-positive subsets. Repertoires with fewer than 30,000 or more than 120,000 public chains, plus five repertoires with anomalous nucleotide sharing, were excluded from co-occurrence clustering. The table was pulled from immuneACCESS by TCRdb, which kept in-frame rearrangements only. Such tables lose some clones; where checked, under half of the loss comes from unresolved V genes, and the rest has no known cause. V and J calls and clone size are given by that table; D and trimming were obtained from the DNA. The sample table shows about 120,000 clones, and roughly 69% are seen once. The ten largest clones add up to just over 8% of the sample.

The TCR sequence derives from a woman in her thirties or forties in good health and CMV-seropositive. This sequence uses TRBV5-4 and TRBJ2-7; 7 of the junction bases match TRBD2. The sample was PBMCs. The nucleotides are TGTGCCAGCAGCCCTACTAGCGTTACCTACGAGCAGTACTTC. Its coded protein is CASSPTSVTYEQYF.